This T cell receptor (beta chain) is drawn from a study of T cells in Graves' hyperthyroidism and ophthalmopathy. Findings and caveats of the study: Blood also showed most of the thyroid clonotypes that were expanded above 0.001.

Points on this clonotype: Its antigen remains unknown. A much larger clone is a single base away; this may be a read error.

V was trimmed by 5 bases and J by 6 bases, leaving 10 bases between them. The germline V gene has CDR1 SGHVS and CDR2 FQNEAQ. This CDR3 region has 12 residues. Researchers amplified the TCR beta CDR3 regions from RNA transcripts. During a first-round RT-PCR of the TCR CDR3, the HTBI primer set was used. TCRdb ran MiXCR on the multiplex PCR reads and lists one entry per CDR3 protein. This table holds about 260,000 distinct CDR3 sequences, 25% found once. Before ophthalmopathy appeared, progressors gave blood at initial hyperthyroidism diagnosis. The source is a middle-aged man with Graves' hyperthyroidism that later progressed to Graves' ophthalmopathy. The V call is TRBV7-8, the J call TRBJ1-2; no definite D call. Sequencing was done on a sample of blood. The CDR3 protein is CASSHGRDGYTF. The CDR3 coding sequence is TGTGCCAGCAGCCACGGACGGGATGGCTACACCTTC.